A selection of T cell receptor beta chains follows, all from one sample in a study of T cells in localized non-small cell lung cancer. Repertoires were generated with immunoSEQ multiplex PCR, while TCRdb's copy carries only in-frame clones and drops some. The top ten clones hold roughly 25% of a sample with over 1,500 clones, roughly 22% of them seen once. Sequencing used normal lung tissue next to the tumor, obtained before any cancer treatment. These receptors were collected from a woman aged 40-69 years with stage I lung adenocarcinoma. The CDR3 runs from the conserved cysteine through the conserved F or W. The D gene is left open where the match is weak. A clone size is listed for some rows: how often the clone was seen (once, few, many), or a class if it is expanded.

CDR3 length: 13
V gene: TRBV19
D gene: NA
clone size: NA
J gene: TRBJ1-1
CDR3 protein: CASTGPGKTEAFF
CDR3 DNA: TGTGCCAGTACGGGGCCAGGGAAAACTGAAGCTTTCTTT

CDR3 length: 17
V gene: TRBV6-8
D gene: NA
clone size: few
J gene: TRBJ2-6
CDR3 protein: CASSYSSLSSGANVLTF
CDR3 DNA: TGTGCCAGCAGTTACTCCTCCCTAAGCTCTGGGGCCAACGTCCTGACTTTC

CDR3 length: 15
V gene: TRBV11-3
D gene: NA
clone size: few
J gene: TRBJ2-2
CDR3 protein: CASSLPDTNTGELFF
CDR3 DNA: TGTGCCAGCAGCTTACCAGATACGAACACCGGGGAGCTGTTTTTT

CDR3 length: 14
V gene: TRBV12-5
D gene: NA
clone size: few
J gene: TRBJ1-2
CDR3 protein: CASRRPGSSGGYTF
CDR3 DNA: TGTGCCTCCCGGCGGCCAGGTTCCTCTGGAGGCTACACCTTC

CDR3 length: 14
V gene: TRBV19
D gene: NA
clone size: NA
J gene: TRBJ2-7
CDR3 protein: CASSIGTSSYEQYF
CDR3 DNA: TGTGCCAGTAGTATAGGGACAAGCTCCTACGAGCAGTACTTC

CDR3 length: 12
V gene: TRBV28
D gene: TRBD2
clone size: NA
J gene: TRBJ2-7
CDR3 protein: CAHGTSGYEQYF
CDR3 DNA: TGTGCGCACGGGACTAGCGGTTACGAGCAGTACTTC

CDR3 length: 15
V gene: TRBV18
D gene: TRBD1
clone size: NA
J gene: TRBJ1-4
CDR3 protein: CASSPVSQGAEKLFF
CDR3 DNA: TGTGCCAGCTCACCGGTCTCTCAGGGGGCTGAAAAACTGTTTTTT

CDR3 length: 13
V gene: TRBV2
D gene: TRBD1
clone size: few
J gene: TRBJ2-7
CDR3 protein: CASKGQGSYEQYF
CDR3 DNA: TGTGCCAGCAAAGGACAGGGAAGCTACGAGCAGTACTTC

CDR3 length: 15
V gene: TRBV12-5
D gene: TRBD1
clone size: NA
J gene: TRBJ1-5
CDR3 protein: CASVLGQGTNQPQHF
CDR3 DNA: TGTGCTAGTGTTCTCGGACAGGGTACGAATCAGCCCCAGCATTTT

CDR3 length: 14
V gene: TRBV30
D gene: NA
clone size: few
J gene: TRBJ1-4
CDR3 protein: CAWSVEEGGEKLFF
CDR3 DNA: TGTGCCTGGAGTGTAGAGGAGGGTGGAGAAAAACTGTTTTTT

CDR3 length: 15
V gene: TRBV28
D gene: TRBD1
clone size: NA
J gene: TRBJ2-4
CDR3 protein: CASSRQGAAKNIQYF
CDR3 DNA: TGTGCCAGCAGTAGACAGGGGGCTGCCAAAAACATTCAGTACTTC

CDR3 length: 14
V gene: TRBV11-3
D gene: NA
clone size: NA
J gene: TRBJ1-1
CDR3 protein: CASSLGSLNTEAFF
CDR3 DNA: TGTGCCAGCAGCCTAGGCAGCCTGAACACTGAAGCTTTCTTT

CDR3 length: 16
V gene: TRBV9
D gene: NA
clone size: few
J gene: TRBJ2-5
CDR3 protein: CASSVVDMRPGETQYF
CDR3 DNA: TGTGCCAGCAGCGTAGTAGACATGAGGCCGGGGGAGACCCAGTACTTC

CDR3 length: 13
V gene: TRBV6-8
D gene: TRBD1
clone size: few
J gene: TRBJ2-3
CDR3 protein: CASRDRVTDTQYF
CDR3 DNA: TGTGCCAGCCGGGACAGGGTCACAGATACGCAGTATTTT

CDR3 length: 14
V gene: TRBV6-8
D gene: NA
clone size: NA
J gene: TRBJ2-7
CDR3 protein: CASSPRRDFHEQYF
CDR3 DNA: TGTGCCAGCAGCCCAAGAAGGGACTTCCACGAGCAGTACTTC

CDR3 length: 12
V gene: TRBV29-1
D gene: NA
clone size: NA
J gene: TRBJ1-2
CDR3 protein: CSVEARARGYTF
CDR3 DNA: TGCAGCGTTGAAGCCAGGGCACGGGGCTACACCTTC

CDR3 length: 13
V gene: TRBV29-1
D gene: NA
clone size: NA
J gene: TRBJ1-1
CDR3 protein: CSVEDPKNTEAFF
CDR3 DNA: TGCAGCGTTGAAGATCCGAAGAACACTGAAGCTTTCTTT

CDR3 length: 13
V gene: TRBV30
D gene: NA
clone size: NA
J gene: TRBJ1-2
CDR3 protein: CAWAGVLNYGYTF
CDR3 DNA: TGTGCCTGGGCGGGGGTCCTAAACTATGGCTACACCTTC

CDR3 length: 15
V gene: TRBV15
D gene: TRBD2
clone size: few
J gene: TRBJ2-5
CDR3 protein: CATSRTAGVYETQYF
CDR3 DNA: TGTGCCACCAGTCGTACAGCGGGGGTGTATGAGACCCAGTACTTC

CDR3 length: 14
V gene: TRBV12-5
D gene: TRBD1
clone size: NA
J gene: TRBJ1-2
CDR3 protein: CASTLGGTGYGYTF
CDR3 DNA: TGTGCCAGCACCTTAGGGGGGACAGGGTATGGCTACACCTTC

CDR3 length: 13
V gene: TRBV28
D gene: NA
clone size: NA
J gene: TRBJ1-2
CDR3 protein: CASSLWDSYGYTF
CDR3 DNA: TGTGCCAGCAGTTTATGGGACAGCTATGGCTACACCTTC

CDR3 length: 15
V gene: TRBV11-3
D gene: TRBD1
clone size: medium-sized
J gene: TRBJ2-2
CDR3 protein: CASSPVTGNNGELFF
CDR3 DNA: TGTGCCAGCAGCCCCGTGACAGGGAATAACGGGGAGCTGTTTTTT

CDR3 length: 14
V gene: TRBV11-3
D gene: NA
clone size: medium-sized
J gene: TRBJ2-1
CDR3 protein: CASSPGSSYNEQFF
CDR3 DNA: TGTGCCAGCAGCCCCGGGTCCTCCTACAATGAGCAGTTCTTC

CDR3 length: 17
V gene: TRBV11-3
D gene: NA
clone size: NA
J gene: TRBJ2-6
CDR3 protein: CASSLGVWASGANVLTF
CDR3 DNA: TGTGCCAGCAGCTTAGGAGTGTGGGCCTCTGGGGCCAACGTCCTGACTTTC

CDR3 length: 12
V gene: TRBV6-8
D gene: TRBD1
clone size: NA
J gene: TRBJ1-2
CDR3 protein: CASSSPGGGYTF
CDR3 DNA: TGTGCCAGCAGTTCCCCAGGGGGTGGCTACACCTTC

CDR3 length: 12
V gene: TRBV10-2
D gene: NA
clone size: few
J gene: TRBJ1-2
CDR3 protein: CARGVEGQGYTF
CDR3 DNA: TGCGCGCGGGGGGTGGAGGGGCAGGGCTACACCTTC

CDR3 length: 15
V gene: TRBV11-3
D gene: NA
clone size: medium-sized
J gene: TRBJ2-5
CDR3 protein: CASSLSGILRETQYF
CDR3 DNA: TGTGCCAGCAGCTTGTCAGGGATCCTACGGGAGACCCAGTACTTC

CDR3 length: 13
V gene: TRBV18
D gene: TRBD1
clone size: NA
J gene: TRBJ1-1
CDR3 protein: CASSPSQGHEAFF
CDR3 DNA: TGTGCCAGCTCACCATCACAGGGGCACGAAGCTTTCTTT

CDR3 length: 16
V gene: TRBV11-3
D gene: NA
clone size: few
J gene: TRBJ1-1
CDR3 protein: CASSSPRGGRNTEAFF
CDR3 DNA: TGTGCCAGCAGCTCCCCGAGGGGGGGGAGAAACACTGAAGCTTTCTTT

CDR3 length: 15
V gene: TRBV9
D gene: NA
clone size: NA
J gene: TRBJ2-1
CDR3 protein: CASSFDWAGYNEQFF
CDR3 DNA: TGTGCCAGCAGCTTCGACTGGGCGGGGTATAATGAGCAGTTCTTC

CDR3 length: 13
V gene: TRBV22-1
D gene: NA
clone size: few
J gene: TRBJ1-2
CDR3 protein: CASSFPGRNGYTF
CDR3 DNA: TGTGCCAGCAGTTTTCCGGGACGGAATGGCTACACCTTC

CDR3 length: 15
V gene: TRBV11-3
D gene: NA
clone size: medium-sized
J gene: TRBJ2-5
CDR3 protein: CASSLVAVGGETQYF
CDR3 DNA: TGTGCCAGCAGCTTAGTAGCTGTGGGTGGAGAGACCCAGTACTTC

CDR3 length: 13
V gene: TRBV6-8
D gene: NA
clone size: medium-sized
J gene: TRBJ1-1
CDR3 protein: CASSYDLLGEAFF
CDR3 DNA: TGTGCCAGCAGTTACGACCTGCTGGGTGAAGCTTTCTTT

CDR3 length: 18
V gene: TRBV6-8
D gene: TRBD1
clone size: medium-sized
J gene: TRBJ2-7
CDR3 protein: CASSPTHGSRDRGYEQYF
CDR3 DNA: TGTGCCAGCAGTCCAACTCACGGCTCCCGGGACAGGGGCTACGAGCAGTACTTC

CDR3 length: 22
V gene: TRBV5-1
D gene: NA
clone size: NA
J gene: TRBJ2-7
CDR3 protein: CASSRSQGSSLTSVTSSYEQYF
CDR3 DNA: TGCGCCAGCAGTAGGTCTCAGGGAAGCTCCTTAACCTCGGTTACTAGCTCCTACGAGCAGTACTTC

CDR3 length: 15
V gene: TRBV6-8
D gene: NA
clone size: few
J gene: TRBJ1-2
CDR3 protein: CASKGRDGGAYGYTF
CDR3 DNA: TGTGCCAGCAAAGGCCGGGACGGAGGGGCCTATGGCTACACCTTC

CDR3 length: 18
V gene: TRBV30
D gene: TRBD1
clone size: NA
J gene: TRBJ1-1
CDR3 protein: CAWSVVYIRDPGQGEAFF
CDR3 DNA: TGTGCCTGGAGTGTAGTCTACATAAGGGATCCGGGACAGGGAGAAGCTTTCTTT

CDR3 length: 13
V gene: TRBV25-1
D gene: TRBD2
clone size: NA
J gene: TRBJ2-2
CDR3 protein: CASSGLAAGELFF
CDR3 DNA: TGTGCCAGCAGTGGACTAGCGGCCGGGGAGCTGTTTTTT

CDR3 length: 14
V gene: TRBV9
D gene: NA
clone size: NA
J gene: TRBJ2-5
CDR3 protein: CASSVGPDGETQYF
CDR3 DNA: TGTGCCAGCAGCGTGGGACCTGATGGGGAGACCCAGTACTTC

CDR3 length: 13
V gene: TRBV6-8
D gene: NA
clone size: NA
J gene: TRBJ1-2
CDR3 protein: CASRSQGNYGYTF
CDR3 DNA: TGTGCCAGCAGGTCCCAGGGAAACTATGGCTACACCTTC

CDR3 length: 15
V gene: TRBV6-1
D gene: TRBD2
clone size: medium-sized
J gene: TRBJ2-1
CDR3 protein: CASSEAAGGHNEQFF
CDR3 DNA: TGTGCCAGCAGTGAAGCAGCGGGGGGGCACAATGAGCAGTTCTTC

CDR3 length: 12
V gene: TRBV10-1
D gene: NA
clone size: NA
J gene: TRBJ1-2
CDR3 protein: CARGVEGDGYTF
CDR3 DNA: TGCGCGCGGGGGGTGGAGGGGGATGGCTACACCTTC

CDR3 length: 17
V gene: TRBV6-8
D gene: TRBD2
clone size: medium-sized
J gene: TRBJ2-6
CDR3 protein: CASKIGSGGSGANVLTF
CDR3 DNA: TGTGCCAGCAAGATCGGCAGCGGGGGGTCTGGGGCCAACGTCCTGACTTTC

CDR3 length: 15
V gene: TRBV6-8
D gene: NA
clone size: medium-sized
J gene: TRBJ2-5
CDR3 protein: CASRPYLGGQETQYF
CDR3 DNA: TGTGCCAGCAGACCCTATCTCGGGGGACAAGAGACCCAGTACTTC

CDR3 length: 15
V gene: TRBV11-3
D gene: TRBD1
clone size: NA
J gene: TRBJ1-4
CDR3 protein: CASSFTDRGKEKLFF
CDR3 DNA: TGTGCCAGCAGCTTTACGGACAGGGGGAAAGAAAAACTGTTTTTT

CDR3 length: 17
V gene: TRBV18
D gene: NA
clone size: NA
J gene: TRBJ2-2
CDR3 protein: CASSPMASKTYTGELFF
CDR3 DNA: TGTGCCAGCTCACCAATGGCGTCGAAGACGTACACCGGGGAGCTGTTTTTT

CDR3 length: 13
V gene: TRBV29-1
D gene: NA
clone size: NA
J gene: TRBJ2-7
CDR3 protein: CSAVADWTYEQYF
CDR3 DNA: TGCAGCGCCGTTGCGGACTGGACCTACGAGCAGTACTTC

CDR3 length: 16
V gene: TRBV6-8
D gene: TRBD1
clone size: few
J gene: TRBJ1-5
CDR3 protein: CASSPGQGASNQPQHF
CDR3 DNA: TGTGCCAGCAGCCCCGGACAGGGGGCTAGCAATCAGCCCCAGCATTTT

CDR3 length: 15
V gene: TRBV11-3
D gene: NA
clone size: NA
J gene: TRBJ2-7
CDR3 protein: CASSLRPGPAYEQYF
CDR3 DNA: TGTGCCAGCAGCTTGCGGCCAGGGCCTGCCTACGAGCAGTACTTC

CDR3 length: 13
V gene: TRBV6-8
D gene: NA
clone size: few
J gene: TRBJ2-7
CDR3 protein: CASSIDTPYEQYF
CDR3 DNA: TGTGCCAGCAGTATCGACACTCCCTACGAGCAGTACTTC

CDR3 length: 13
V gene: TRBV9
D gene: NA
clone size: medium-sized
J gene: TRBJ2-5
CDR3 protein: CASSESRWETQYF
CDR3 DNA: TGTGCCAGCAGTGAATCACGTTGGGAGACCCAGTACTTC

CDR3 length: 15
V gene: TRBV9
D gene: TRBD1
clone size: few
J gene: TRBJ2-3
CDR3 protein: CASSADRVVTDTQYF
CDR3 DNA: TGTGCCAGCAGCGCAGACAGGGTAGTCACAGATACGCAGTATTTT